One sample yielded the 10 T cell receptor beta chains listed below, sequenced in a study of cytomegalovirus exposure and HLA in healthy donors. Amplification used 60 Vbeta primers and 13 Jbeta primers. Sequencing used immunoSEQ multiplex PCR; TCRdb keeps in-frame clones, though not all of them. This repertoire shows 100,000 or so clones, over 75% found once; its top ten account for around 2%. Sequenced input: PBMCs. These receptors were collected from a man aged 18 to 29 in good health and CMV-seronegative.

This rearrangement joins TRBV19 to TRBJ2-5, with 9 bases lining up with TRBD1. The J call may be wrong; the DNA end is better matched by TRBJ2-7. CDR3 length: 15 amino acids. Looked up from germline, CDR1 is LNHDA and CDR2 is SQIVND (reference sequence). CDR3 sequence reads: CASSPRQGGSYEQYF. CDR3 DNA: TGTGCCAGTAGTCCCCGACAGGGGGGGTCATACGAGCAGTACTTC.

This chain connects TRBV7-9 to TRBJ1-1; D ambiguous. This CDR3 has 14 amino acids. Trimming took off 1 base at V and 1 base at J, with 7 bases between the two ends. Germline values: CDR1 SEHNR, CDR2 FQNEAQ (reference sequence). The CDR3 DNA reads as TGTGCCAGCAGCTTAGTAGCGGAGAACACTGAAGCTTTCTTT. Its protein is CASSLVAENTEAFF.

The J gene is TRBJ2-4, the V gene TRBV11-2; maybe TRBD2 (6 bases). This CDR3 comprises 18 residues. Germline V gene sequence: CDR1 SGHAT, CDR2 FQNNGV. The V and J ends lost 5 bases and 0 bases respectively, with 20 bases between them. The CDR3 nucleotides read TGTGCCAGCAGCAGCTCGGGAGACAGCTTGGGAGCCAAAAACATTCAGTACTTC. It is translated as CASSSSGDSLGAKNIQYF.

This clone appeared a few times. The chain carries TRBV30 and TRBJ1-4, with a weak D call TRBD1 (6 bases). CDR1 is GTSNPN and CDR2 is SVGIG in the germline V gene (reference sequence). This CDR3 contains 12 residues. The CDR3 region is CAADRRNEKLFF. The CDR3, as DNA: TGTGCTGCGGACAGAAGGAATGAAAAACTGTTTTTT.

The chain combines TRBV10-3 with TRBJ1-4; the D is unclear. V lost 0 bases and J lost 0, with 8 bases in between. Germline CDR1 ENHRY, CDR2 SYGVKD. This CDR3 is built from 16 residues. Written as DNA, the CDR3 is TGTGCCATCAGTGAGTCGGGCCGTGCAACTAATGAAAAACTGTTTTTT. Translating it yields CAISESGRATNEKLFF.

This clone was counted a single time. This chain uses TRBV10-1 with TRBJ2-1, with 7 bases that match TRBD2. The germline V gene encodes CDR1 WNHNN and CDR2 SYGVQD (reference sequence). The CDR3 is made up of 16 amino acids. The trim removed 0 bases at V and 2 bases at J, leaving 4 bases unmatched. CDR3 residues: CASSESLSGAYNEQFF. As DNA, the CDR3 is TGCGCCAGCAGTGAGTCCCTCAGCGGGGCCTACAATGAGCAGTTCTTC.

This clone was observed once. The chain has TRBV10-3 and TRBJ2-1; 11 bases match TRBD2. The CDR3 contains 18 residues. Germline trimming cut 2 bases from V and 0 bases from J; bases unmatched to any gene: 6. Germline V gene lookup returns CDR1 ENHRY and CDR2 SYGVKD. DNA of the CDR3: TGTGCCATCAGTGAGCCTAGCGGGGGGCCGAGCTCCTACAATGAGCAGTTCTTC. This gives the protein CAISEPSGGPSSYNEQFF.

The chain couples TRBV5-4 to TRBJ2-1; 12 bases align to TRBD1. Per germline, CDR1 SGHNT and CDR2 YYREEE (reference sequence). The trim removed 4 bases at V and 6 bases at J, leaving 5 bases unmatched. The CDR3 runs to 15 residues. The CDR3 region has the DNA TGTGCCAGCAGCCCGGGACAGGGGGCGATCAATGAGCAGTTCTTC. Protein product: CASSPGQGAINEQFF.

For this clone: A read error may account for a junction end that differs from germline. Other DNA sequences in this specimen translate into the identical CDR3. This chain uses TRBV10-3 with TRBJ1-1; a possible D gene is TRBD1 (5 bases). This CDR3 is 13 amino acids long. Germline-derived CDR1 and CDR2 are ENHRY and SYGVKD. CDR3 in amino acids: CAISDRGGTEAFF. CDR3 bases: TGTGCCATCAGTGACCGGGGCGGGACTGAAGCCTTCTTT.

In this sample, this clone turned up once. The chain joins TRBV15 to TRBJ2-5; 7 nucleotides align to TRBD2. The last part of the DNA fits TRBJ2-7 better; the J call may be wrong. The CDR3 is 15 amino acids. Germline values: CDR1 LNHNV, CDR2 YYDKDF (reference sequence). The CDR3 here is CATSLPAGSGYEQYF. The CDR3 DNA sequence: TGTGCCACCAGCTTGCCAGCGGGGTCCGGATACGAGCAGTACTTC.